Listed below are T cell receptor beta chains from one sample, sequenced in a study of graft-versus-host responses after intestinal transplantation. Using immunoSEQ multiplex PCR, the repertoire was profiled, and TCRdb retains in-frame clones only, with some absent. The table records approximately 74,000 clones, about nine tenths of them present only once. Sequences were derived from PBMCs, sampled 98 days after intestinal transplantation. The receptors were sampled from a human patient who received an intestinal transplant, so some T cells may come from the graft donor. CDR3s leave out the opening cysteine and the closing phenylalanine or tryptophan.

TRBJ2-7 10 TRBV2 ASSFSSYEQY
TRBJ1-1 13 TRBV19 ASSMGGISNTEAF
TRBJ1-3 11 TRBV9 ASSVDGGNTIY
TRBJ1-6 12 TRBV27 ASSRTPQDSPLH
TRBJ2-7 13 TRBV11-2 ASSLGLAGDYEQY
TRBJ2-1 11 TRBV2 ASSVSLAGEQF
TRBJ1-2 11 TRBV6-8 ASSVGHYYGYT
TRBJ2-5 13 TRBV6-5 ASSYGRGTQETQY
TRBJ1-1 12 TRBV10-3 AINAGRENTEAF
TRBJ2-5 13 TRBV14 ASSQVGLAQETQY
TRBJ1-1 11 TRBV10-3 AISRSPNTEAF
TRBJ2-3 14 TRBV6-5 ASSYKTGLPTDTQY
TRBJ2-7 10 TRBV10-3 AISGHSREQY
TRBJ1-4 9 TRBV6-4 ARINGEKLF
TRBJ2-1 13 TRBV4-1 ASSQAPDLWIEQF
TRBJ2-7 13 TRBV28 AGSGGRGELVEQY
TRBJ2-3 11 TRBV19 ARTDRFTDTQY
TRBJ2-1 11 TRBV14 ASSQDYNNEQF
TRBJ2-1 12 TRBV5-1 ASSKGTEDREQF
TRBJ2-5 13 TRBV5-1 ASSLGTGEEETQY
TRBJ2-7 12 TRBV6-5 ASSYVQGSYEQY
TRBJ2-5 12 TRBV30 AWSKPQDIETQY
TRBJ1-1 9 TRBV6-6 ASSWTGEAF
TRBJ2-1 12 TRBV9 ASSVSGGADEQF
TRBJ1-2 11 TRBV9 ASSHWANYGYT
TRBJ1-2 13 TRBV6-6 ASSTSQGLSYSYT
TRBJ1-5 12 TRBV6-1 ASSPDRGYQPQH
TRBJ1-4 11 TRBV11-2 ASSLGREEKLF
TRBJ1-4 12 TRBV5-6 ASSLGQGNEKLF
TRBJ1-1 12 TRBV2 ASSEASMNTEAF
TRBJ1-2 13 TRBV5-6 ASSPSRGQVFGYT
TRBJ2-1 13 TRBV4-2 ASSQARDRNNEQF
TRBJ2-1 13 TRBV7-8 ASSLETTSYNEQF
TRBJ2-7 10 TRBV29-1 SVAAQAYEQY
TRBJ2-7 12 TRBV6-5 ASSEPSSIYEQY
TRBJ1-4 13 TRBV15 ATSRDEGNEEKLF
TRBJ1-1 12 TRBV27 ASRGGLENTEAF
TRBJ2-3 13 TRBV25-1 ASLVTGGGTDTQY
TRBJ1-2 11 TRBV28 ASSAVGFYGYT
TRBJ2-2 12 TRBV19 ALDRGEDTGELF
TRBJ2-3 13 TRBV6-1 ASSWSGSGGDTQY
TRBJ1-2 11 TRBV7-2 ASSSSGTLGYT
TRBJ2-7 13 TRBV30 AWTPPGLAAYEQY
TRBJ2-3 13 TRBV7-6 ASSLAPSVTDTQY
TRBJ2-7 11 TRBV27 ASSSGITYEQY
TRBJ2-1 15 TRBV2 ASSEPPPGGLYNEQF
TRBJ2-3 13 TRBV7-6 ASSFEDFSTDTQY
TRBJ2-2 14 TRBV27 ASSLPPGTDTGELF
TRBJ1-5 13 TRBV19 ASSTAGRSNQPQH
TRBJ2-7 14 TRBV5-4 ASSSKLAGNPYEQY
TRBJ2-3 12 TRBV9 ASSVGLLTDTQY
TRBJ2-7 14 TRBV19 ASSIVASGGQYEQY
TRBJ1-1 12 TRBV2 ASTFDGGNTEAF
TRBJ2-6 15 TRBV4-2 ASSHRTGGTGANVLT
TRBJ2-5 12 TRBV5-1 ASSLIRREETQY
TRBJ2-3 13 TRBV7-2 ASSFSGGASDTQY